This is a list of T cell receptor beta chains from one sample in a study of shared T cell receptors in the human thymus. Data came from immunoSEQ multiplex PCR; TCRdb stores just in-frame clones and leaves some out. The repertoire consists of around 730,000 clones, with 75% to 90% occurring once and the leading ten covering roughly 0.01%. These same data were also listed under a study on human thymus T cells.

The sequenced sample was thymocytes. Source of these receptors: a girl less than two years old with a congenital heart defect. CDR3s include the opening cysteine and the closing phenylalanine or tryptophan. The order of the fields is CDR3 DNA, CDR3 protein, D gene, V gene, clone size, J gene. A D gene is named only where the DNA matches it firmly. Clone size is stated in some rows and not others, as once, few, many or a class when expanded.

DNA: TGCGCCAGCAGCGAGATGAACACTGAAGCTTTCTTT; CDR3: CASSEMNTEAFF; D: .; V: TRBV5-1; size: .; J: TRBJ1-1
DNA: TGTGCCAGCAGTTACTTCGATTTAGCGGGTATTTACGAGCAGTACTTC; CDR3: CASSYFDLAGIYEQYF; D: TRBD2; V: TRBV6-6; size: once; J: TRBJ2-7
DNA: TGTGCCAGCGCACGAAAGCTGGATTCACCCCTCCACTTT; CDR3: CASARKLDSPLHF; D: .; V: TRBV27; size: once; J: TRBJ1-6
DNA: TGTGCCAGCAGCTTCTATTCCGGGGGTCAGCCCCAGCATTTT; CDR3: CASSFYSGGQPQHF; D: .; V: TRBV5-5; size: .; J: TRBJ1-5
DNA: TGTGCCAGCGTCGCCCAGGGCTATGGCTACACCTTC; CDR3: CASVAQGYGYTF; D: .; V: TRBV6-1; size: .; J: TRBJ1-2
DNA: TGTGCCACCAGCAGAGATCCGGCAGGGAAAACGGACACTGAAGCTTTCTTT; CDR3: CATSRDPAGKTDTEAFF; D: .; V: TRBV15; size: .; J: TRBJ1-1
DNA: TGTGCCAGTAGTAACGCGGGGGGAAATGACACCGGGGAGCTGTTTTTT; CDR3: CASSNAGGNDTGELFF; D: TRBD2; V: TRBV19; size: .; J: TRBJ2-2
DNA: TGTGCCAGCAGTCCGCGGACACCCCGGGTGAACACTGAAGCTTTCTTT; CDR3: CASSPRTPRVNTEAFF; D: .; V: TRBV27; size: .; J: TRBJ1-1
DNA: TGTGCCAGTTTGGGGTTTGGGGGGGATACGCAGTATTTT; CDR3: CASLGFGGDTQYF; D: .; V: TRBV19; size: .; J: TRBJ2-3
DNA: TGCAGCGTTGAGCAGGGCCAGGGTAACACAGATACGCAGTATTTT; CDR3: CSVEQGQGNTDTQYF; D: .; V: TRBV29-1; size: .; J: TRBJ2-3
DNA: TGTGCCACGCGGACAGGATCCGACGAGCAGTACTTC; CDR3: CATRTGSDEQYF; D: TRBD1; V: TRBV19; size: .; J: TRBJ2-7
DNA: TGCAGCGTTGAAACAGGGGATGACACTGAAGCTTTCTTT; CDR3: CSVETGDDTEAFF; D: TRBD1; V: TRBV29-1; size: .; J: TRBJ1-1
DNA: TGTGCCAGCAGTAAGACAGGCCCCGGGTTGTATGTTGGACACACTGAAGCTTTCTTT; CDR3: CASSKTGPGLYVGHTEAFF; D: .; V: TRBV2; size: .; J: TRBJ1-1
DNA: TGTGCCAGCAGGACCGACAGCTATGGAGTTCAGCCCCAGCATTTT; CDR3: CASRTDSYGVQPQHF; D: .; V: TRBV6-1; size: .; J: TRBJ1-5
DNA: TGCGCCAGCAGCTTCCGAAAACAGGGTCAGCCTGAAGCTTTCTTT; CDR3: CASSFRKQGQPEAFF; D: .; V: TRBV5-1; size: .; J: TRBJ1-1
DNA: TGTGCCTGGAGTGTACTCGCGGGACATTCACCCCTCCACTTT; CDR3: CAWSVLAGHSPLHF; D: .; V: TRBV30; size: .; J: TRBJ1-6
DNA: TGTGCCTGGAGTGTTAGGGGTCGGGACTATGGCTACACCTTC; CDR3: CAWSVRGRDYGYTF; D: .; V: TRBV30; size: .; J: TRBJ1-2
DNA: TGTGCCAGCAGCTTGTTCCTCAGCGCCATGGTGGCTAATGAAAAACTGTTTTTT; CDR3: CASSLFLSAMVANEKLFF; D: .; V: TRBV7-9; size: .; J: TRBJ1-4
DNA: TGTGCCAGCAGACGAAACCGGGACAGGGCGGACGAGCAGTACTTC; CDR3: CASRRNRDRADEQYF; D: TRBD1; V: TRBV7-2; size: .; J: TRBJ2-7
DNA: TGCGCCAGCAGGGACATGAGCTCCTACGAGCAGTACTTC; CDR3: CASRDMSSYEQYF; D: .; V: TRBV10-2; size: .; J: TRBJ2-7
DNA: TGTGCCAGCAGCCAACGGACAGCCAGCTCCTACGAGCAGTACTTC; CDR3: CASSQRTASSYEQYF; D: .; V: TRBV28; size: .; J: TRBJ2-7
DNA: TGTGCCAGCAGATGGACTAGCGGGAATACGCAGTATTTT; CDR3: CASRWTSGNTQYF; D: TRBD2; V: TRBV6-5; size: .; J: TRBJ2-3
DNA: TGTGCCACCGCCCAACGGGGTACCCTCTACGAGCAGTACTTC; CDR3: CATAQRGTLYEQYF; D: .; V: TRBV19; size: .; J: TRBJ2-7
DNA: TGTGCCAGCACTGTCGTAACTGAAGCTTTCTTT; CDR3: CASTVVTEAFF; D: .; V: TRBV7-8; size: .; J: TRBJ1-1
DNA: TGTGCCAGCAGCAGGACAGGGTCCCACGAGCAGTACTTC; CDR3: CASSRTGSHEQYF; D: TRBD1; V: TRBV6-1; size: .; J: TRBJ2-7
DNA: TGTGCTAGTGGTTTGAACCTGGGCACGAGATGGGGCTACACCTTC; CDR3: CASGLNLGTRWGYTF; D: .; V: TRBV12-5; size: .; J: TRBJ1-2
DNA: TGTGCCAGCAGTGGGGGCCAGGTTTGTAATCCCTACGAGCAGTACTTC; CDR3: CASSGGQVCNPYEQYF; D: .; V: TRBV6-1; size: .; J: TRBJ2-7
DNA: TGTGCCAGCAGACGCCACAATGGGCTTGAAAAACTGTTTTTT; CDR3: CASRRHNGLEKLFF; D: .; V: TRBV28; size: .; J: TRBJ1-4
DNA: TGTGCCAGCAGCCAAGTTAAGAGAAGCGCCACAGATACGCAGTATTTT; CDR3: CASSQVKRSATDTQYF; D: .; V: TRBV14; size: .; J: TRBJ2-3
DNA: TGTGCCAGCAGCCAAGGATCGGGTGGCTACACCTTC; CDR3: CASSQGSGGYTF; D: .; V: TRBV14; size: .; J: TRBJ1-2
DNA: TGTGCCAGCTCACCAGGGGGCGAAGCTTTCTTT; CDR3: CASSPGGEAFF; D: .; V: TRBV18; size: .; J: TRBJ1-1
DNA: TGTGCCAGCACCAGAGGCGCTTTCCCTAGCACAGATACGCAGTATTTT; CDR3: CASTRGAFPSTDTQYF; D: .; V: TRBV27; size: .; J: TRBJ2-3
DNA: TGTGCCAGCGGGGAGCTTAGCTCCTACAATGAGCAGTTCTTC; CDR3: CASGELSSYNEQFF; D: .; V: TRBV28; size: .; J: TRBJ2-1
DNA: TGTGCCAGCAGCCTAGGACCGGGACTAGCAGCGAACACCGGGGAGCTGTTTTTT; CDR3: CASSLGPGLAANTGELFF; D: TRBD2; V: TRBV9; size: once; J: TRBJ2-2
DNA: TGTGCCACCAGCAGAGGCATATCCGGGACAGTAAATCAGCCCCAGCATTTT; CDR3: CATSRGISGTVNQPQHF; D: TRBD1; V: TRBV15; size: .; J: TRBJ1-5
DNA: TGTGCCAGCAGCTTGGAAACAACAGGGGAAAAGGGCACTGAAGCTTTCTTT; CDR3: CASSLETTGEKGTEAFF; D: TRBD1; V: TRBV5-5; size: once; J: TRBJ1-1
DNA: TGTGCCACCGTCGACAGACTTGACTCCTACGAGCAGTACTTC; CDR3: CATVDRLDSYEQYF; D: .; V: TRBV27; size: .; J: TRBJ2-7
DNA: TGTGCCAGCAGCCCTTGGACAGGGGGCGGAAAAATCAATGAGCAGTTCTTC; CDR3: CASSPWTGGGKINEQFF; D: TRBD1; V: TRBV5-8; size: few; J: TRBJ2-1
DNA: TGTGCCAGCAGCCTATTACAGGGGGAGAACACTGAAGCTTTCTTT; CDR3: CASSLLQGENTEAFF; D: TRBD1; V: TRBV27; size: .; J: TRBJ1-1
DNA: TGTGCCAGCAGTTACGGCGGGACAGGGGGTCCCTACGAGCAGTACTTC; CDR3: CASSYGGTGGPYEQYF; D: TRBD1; V: TRBV6-5; size: .; J: TRBJ2-7
DNA: TGTGCCAGCAGCTTCCGACAGGGGAAAGGGACCGGGGAGCTGTTTTTT; CDR3: CASSFRQGKGTGELFF; D: TRBD1; V: TRBV7-9; size: .; J: TRBJ2-2
DNA: TGTGCCAGCAGCTTGTTCGGAGGGGAGGTGTACGAGCAGTACTTC; CDR3: CASSLFGGEVYEQYF; D: .; V: TRBV5-6; size: .; J: TRBJ2-7